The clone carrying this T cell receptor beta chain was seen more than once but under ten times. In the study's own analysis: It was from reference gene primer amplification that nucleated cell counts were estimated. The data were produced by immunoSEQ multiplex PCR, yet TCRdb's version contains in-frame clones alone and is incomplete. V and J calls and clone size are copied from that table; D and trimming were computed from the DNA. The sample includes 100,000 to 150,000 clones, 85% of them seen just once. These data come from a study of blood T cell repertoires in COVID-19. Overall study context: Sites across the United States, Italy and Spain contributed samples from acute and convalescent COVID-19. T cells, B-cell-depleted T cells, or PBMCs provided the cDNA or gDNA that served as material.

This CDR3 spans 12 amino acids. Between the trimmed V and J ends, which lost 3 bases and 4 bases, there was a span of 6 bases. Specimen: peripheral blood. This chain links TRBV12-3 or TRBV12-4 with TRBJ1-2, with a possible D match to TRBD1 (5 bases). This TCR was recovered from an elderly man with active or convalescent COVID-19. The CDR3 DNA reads TGTGCCAGCAGTTTTAGGGGCTATGGCTACACCTTC. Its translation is CASSFRGYGYTF.